This T cell receptor beta chain derives from a study of T-cell memory formation after mild COVID-19. Germline CDR1 reads MNHEY; CDR2 reads SVGEGT. The CDR3 is made up of 14 amino acids. The V and J ends lost 10 bases and 4 bases respectively, with 19 bases between them. This clonotype was picked up a small number of times. Its antigen is not known. TCR alpha and TCR beta cDNA libraries carrying sample barcodes and UMIs were produced by 5'RACE using constant-segment primers. Via MiXCR, TCRdb re-called the 5' RACE reads, giving one row per CDR3 protein. This sample has just under 150,000 distinct CDR3 sequences, with roughly 6.3% found just once. The study's findings and limits: Some SARS-CoV-2-responding clones were already detected in memory before infection. Contracting CD4+ clones sat mainly in CM and EM; CD8+ in EMRA.

Input material: PBMCs or a T cell subset sorted from them (not recorded which). This TCR was recovered from an adult woman who had mild COVID-19 (a few samples of this study predate the infection). Cell type and time point are not known. The chain couples TRBV6-2 or TRBV6-3 to TRBJ1-1; D ambiguous. The DNA of the CDR3 is TGTGCCACGGTCGGACGGAGTGCTCCCACTGAAGCTTTCTTT. The encoded protein is CATVGRSAPTEAFF.